This T cell receptor (beta chain) was profiled in a study of response to subunit inactivated influenza vaccine. Comment on this clonotype: Its antigen is still unknown.

There are 15 residues in the CDR3. From germline, CDR1 is MNHEY and CDR2 SVGEGT. V shed 6 bases and J shed 2 bases, with 14 bases lying between them. Study results and caveats: Each seasonal flu vaccination may recruit only limited new T cells, authors suggested.

Using its own MiXCR run on the RT-PCR reads, TCRdb lists one record per CDR3 protein. The sample comprises some 800,000 distinct CDR3 sequences, about 20% of which are singletons, and around 9.6% rests with the top ten. The origin of this receptor is a middle-aged man who received an inactivated influenza vaccine. Sequencing used PBMCs from blood, obtained 5 days after vaccination. V gene TRBV6-2 or TRBV6-3 combines with J gene TRBJ2-1; D perhaps matches TRBD2 (5 bases). DNA for the CDR3: TGTGCCAGCAGCCGTTCCGACGGGGCCTACAATGAGCAGTTCTTC. It yields the protein CASSRSDGAYNEQFF.